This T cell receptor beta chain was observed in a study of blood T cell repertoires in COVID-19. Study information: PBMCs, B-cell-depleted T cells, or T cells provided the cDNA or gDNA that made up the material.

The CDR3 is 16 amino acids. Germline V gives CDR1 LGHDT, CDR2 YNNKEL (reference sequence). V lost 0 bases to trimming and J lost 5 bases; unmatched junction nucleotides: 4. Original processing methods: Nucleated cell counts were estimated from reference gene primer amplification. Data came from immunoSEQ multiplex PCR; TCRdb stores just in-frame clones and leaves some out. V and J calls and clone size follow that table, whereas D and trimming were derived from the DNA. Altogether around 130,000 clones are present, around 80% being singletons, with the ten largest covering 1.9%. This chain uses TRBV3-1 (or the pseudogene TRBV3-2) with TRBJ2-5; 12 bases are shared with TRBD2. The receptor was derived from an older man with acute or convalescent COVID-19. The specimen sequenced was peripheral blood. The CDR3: CASSQDLGLAGETQYF. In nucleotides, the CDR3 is TGTGCCAGCAGCCAAGATTTGGGACTAGCGGGCGAGACCCAGTACTTC.